This TCR beta chain was identified during a study of Graves' ophthalmopathy and Graves' hyperthyroidism. The authors amplified TCR beta CDR3 regions from RNA transcripts. HTBI primers were employed in first-round RT-PCR, then a second-round multiplex PCR followed. TCRdb re-derived calls from the multiplex PCR reads in MiXCR, one entry per CDR3 protein. Among about 620,000 distinct CDR3 sequences listed, 20% to 25% were seen once. The V and J ends lost 7 bases and 4 bases respectively, with 11 bases between them. The CDR3 runs 13 residues. The germline V gene has CDR1 MNHEY and CDR2 SVGEGT. This clonotype came up many times.

The chain is built from TRBV6-2 or TRBV6-3 and TRBJ1-5; unclear D gene. This receptor was obtained from a woman aged 18 to 35 with stable Graves' hyperthyroidism. Some clones in this sample may be carry-over from other donors' samples. Input material: peripheral blood. The CDR3 is CASTPTRNQPQHF. CDR3 DNA sequence: TGTGCCAGCACGCCCACTCGGAATCAGCCCCAGCATTTT.